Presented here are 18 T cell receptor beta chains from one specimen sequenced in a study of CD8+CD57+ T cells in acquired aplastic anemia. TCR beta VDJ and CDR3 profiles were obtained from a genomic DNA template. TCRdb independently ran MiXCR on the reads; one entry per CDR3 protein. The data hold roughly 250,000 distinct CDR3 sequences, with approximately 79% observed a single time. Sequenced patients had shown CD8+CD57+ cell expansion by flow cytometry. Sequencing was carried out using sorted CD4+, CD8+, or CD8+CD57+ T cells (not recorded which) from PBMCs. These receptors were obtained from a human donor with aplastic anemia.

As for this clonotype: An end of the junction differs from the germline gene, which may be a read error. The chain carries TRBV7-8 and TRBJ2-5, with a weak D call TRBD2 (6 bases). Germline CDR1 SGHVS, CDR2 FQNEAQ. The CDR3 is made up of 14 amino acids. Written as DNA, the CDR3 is TGTGCCACCAGTGATTTTGGGCGGGAAGTCGCCTACGACTTC. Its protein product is CATSDFGREVAYDF.

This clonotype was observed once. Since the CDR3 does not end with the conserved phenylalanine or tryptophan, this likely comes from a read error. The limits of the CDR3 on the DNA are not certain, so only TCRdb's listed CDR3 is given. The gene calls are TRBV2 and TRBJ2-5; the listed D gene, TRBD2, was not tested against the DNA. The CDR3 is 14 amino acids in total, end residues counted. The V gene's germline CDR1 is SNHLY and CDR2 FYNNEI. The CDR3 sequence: CASGDGSKEKQHYC.

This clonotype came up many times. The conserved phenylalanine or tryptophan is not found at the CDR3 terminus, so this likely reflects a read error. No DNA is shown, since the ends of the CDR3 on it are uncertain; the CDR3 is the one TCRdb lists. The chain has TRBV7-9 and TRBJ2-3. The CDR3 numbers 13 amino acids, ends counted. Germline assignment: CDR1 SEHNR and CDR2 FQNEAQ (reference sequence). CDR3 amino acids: CASSAVAETQYFG.

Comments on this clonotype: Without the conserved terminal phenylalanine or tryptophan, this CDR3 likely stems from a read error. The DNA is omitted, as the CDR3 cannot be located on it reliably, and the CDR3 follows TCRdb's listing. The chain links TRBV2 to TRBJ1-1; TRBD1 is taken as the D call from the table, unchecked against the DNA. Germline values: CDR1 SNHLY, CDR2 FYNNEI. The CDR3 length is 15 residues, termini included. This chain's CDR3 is CASGDVGAETNEVFP.

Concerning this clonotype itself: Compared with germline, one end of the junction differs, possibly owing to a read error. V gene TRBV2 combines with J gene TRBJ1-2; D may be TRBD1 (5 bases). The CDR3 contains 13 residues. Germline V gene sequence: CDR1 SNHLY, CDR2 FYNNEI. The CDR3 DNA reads TGTGCCAGCGGGACGGGGGGACGCCATCGCAGTATCTTC. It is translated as CASGTGGRHRSIF. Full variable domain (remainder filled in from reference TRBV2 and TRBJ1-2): EPEVTQTPSHQVTQMGQEVILRCVPISNHLYFYWYRQILGQKVEFLVSFYNNEISEKSEIFDDQFSVERPDGSNFTLKIRSTKLEDSAMYFCASGTGGRHRSIFGSGTRLTVV.

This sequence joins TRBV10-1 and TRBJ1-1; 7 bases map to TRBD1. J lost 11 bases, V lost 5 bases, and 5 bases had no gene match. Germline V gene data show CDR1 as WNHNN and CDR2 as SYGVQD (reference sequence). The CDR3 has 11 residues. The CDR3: CASSTTGHAFF. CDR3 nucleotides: TGCGCCAGCAGTACGACAGGGCATGCTTTCTTT.

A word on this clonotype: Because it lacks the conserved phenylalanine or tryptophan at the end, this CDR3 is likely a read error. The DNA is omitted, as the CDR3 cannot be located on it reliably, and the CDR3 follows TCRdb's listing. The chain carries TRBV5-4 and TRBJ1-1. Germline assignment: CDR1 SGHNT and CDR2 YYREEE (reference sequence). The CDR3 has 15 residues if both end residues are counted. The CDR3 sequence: CASSLTSAGNSSSFL.

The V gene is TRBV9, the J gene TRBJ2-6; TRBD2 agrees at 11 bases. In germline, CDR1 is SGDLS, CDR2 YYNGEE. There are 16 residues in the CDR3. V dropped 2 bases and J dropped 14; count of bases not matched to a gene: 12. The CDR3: CASSVPLAGGLDILTF. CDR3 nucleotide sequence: TGTGCCAGCAGCGTCCCCTTAGCGGGGGGGTTAGACATCCTGACTTTC.

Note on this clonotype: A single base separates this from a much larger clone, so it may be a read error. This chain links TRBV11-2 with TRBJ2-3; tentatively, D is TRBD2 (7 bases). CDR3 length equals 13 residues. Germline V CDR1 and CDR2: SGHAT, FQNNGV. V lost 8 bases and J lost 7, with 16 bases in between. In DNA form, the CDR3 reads TGTGCCAGCGGGGAGGGGGGCCCCCATACGCAGTATTTT. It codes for CASGEGGPHTQYF. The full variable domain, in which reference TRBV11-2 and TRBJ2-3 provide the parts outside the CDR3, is EAGVAQSPRYKIIEKRQSVAFWCNPISGHATLYWYQQILGQGPKLLIQFQNNGVVDDSQLPKDRFSAERLKGVDSTLKIQPAKLEDSAVYLCASGEGGPHTQYFGPGTRLTVL.

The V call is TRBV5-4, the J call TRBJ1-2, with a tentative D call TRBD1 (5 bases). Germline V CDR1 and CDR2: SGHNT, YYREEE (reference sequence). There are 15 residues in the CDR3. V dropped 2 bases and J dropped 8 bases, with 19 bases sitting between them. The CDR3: CASSFTSGGDGGYTF. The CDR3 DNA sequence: TGTGCCAGCAGCTTTACTAGCGGGGGGGACGGAGGCTACACCTTC.

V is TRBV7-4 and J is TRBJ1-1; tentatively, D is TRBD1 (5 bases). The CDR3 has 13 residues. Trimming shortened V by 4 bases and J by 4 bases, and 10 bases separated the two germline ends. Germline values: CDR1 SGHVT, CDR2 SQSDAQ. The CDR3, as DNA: TGTGCCAGCAGCTCCGCAGGGAGCACTGAAGCTTTCTTT. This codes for CASSSAGSTEAFF.

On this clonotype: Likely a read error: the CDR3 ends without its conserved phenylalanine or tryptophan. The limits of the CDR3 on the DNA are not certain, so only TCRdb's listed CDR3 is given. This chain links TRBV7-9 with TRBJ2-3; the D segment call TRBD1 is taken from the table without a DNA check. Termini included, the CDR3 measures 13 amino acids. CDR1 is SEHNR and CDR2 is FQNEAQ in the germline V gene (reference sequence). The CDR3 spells CASSYERSGARDL.

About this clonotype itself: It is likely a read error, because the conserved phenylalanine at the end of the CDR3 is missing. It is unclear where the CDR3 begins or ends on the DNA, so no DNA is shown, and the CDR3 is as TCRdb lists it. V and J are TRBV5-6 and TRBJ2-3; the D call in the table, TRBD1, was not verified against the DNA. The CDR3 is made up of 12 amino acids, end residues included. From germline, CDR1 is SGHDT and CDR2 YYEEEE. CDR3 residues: CASSVGRDGHVY.

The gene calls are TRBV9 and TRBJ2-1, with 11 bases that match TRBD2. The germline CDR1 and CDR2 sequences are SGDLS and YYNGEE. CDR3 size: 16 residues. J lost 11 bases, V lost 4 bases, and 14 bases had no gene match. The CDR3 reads CASSFPLAGGSEKQFF. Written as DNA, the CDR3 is TGTGCCAGCAGCTTCCCCTTAGCGGGGGGGAGCGAGAAGCAGTTCTTC.

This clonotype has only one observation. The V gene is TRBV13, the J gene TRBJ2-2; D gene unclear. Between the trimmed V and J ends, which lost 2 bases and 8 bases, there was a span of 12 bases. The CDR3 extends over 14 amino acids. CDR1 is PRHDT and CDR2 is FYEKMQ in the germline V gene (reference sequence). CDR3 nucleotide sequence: TGTGCCAGCAGCTTAACCGGGTCCAAGGGGGAGCTGTTTTTT. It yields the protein CASSLTGSKGELFF.

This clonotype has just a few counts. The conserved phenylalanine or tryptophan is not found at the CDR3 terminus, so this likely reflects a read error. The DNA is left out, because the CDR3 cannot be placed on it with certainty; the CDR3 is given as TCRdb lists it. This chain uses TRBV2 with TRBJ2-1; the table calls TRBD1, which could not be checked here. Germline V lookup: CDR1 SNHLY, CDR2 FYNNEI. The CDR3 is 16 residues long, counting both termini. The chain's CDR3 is CASSELEPLLSEQYFG.

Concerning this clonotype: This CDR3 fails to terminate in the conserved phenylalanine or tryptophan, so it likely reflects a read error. Written as DNA, the CDR3 is TGTGCCAGCAGCTTGGCTCGGGGGACCCAGTACTAC. This translates into CASSLARGTQYY. This chain links TRBV7-9 with TRBJ2-5, with D tentatively TRBD2 (5 bases). The germline V gene encodes CDR1 SEHNR and CDR2 FQNEAQ (reference sequence). Trimming cost V 3 bases and J 7 bases, with 9 bases left between them. The CDR3 has 12 amino acids.

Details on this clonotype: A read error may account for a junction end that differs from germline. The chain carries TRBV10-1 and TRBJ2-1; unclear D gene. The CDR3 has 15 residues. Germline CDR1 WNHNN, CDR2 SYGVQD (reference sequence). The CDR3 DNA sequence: TGCGCCAGCATAGAAACACGATCGCTGCACAATGACGAAGTCTTC. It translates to CASIETRSLHNDEVF.